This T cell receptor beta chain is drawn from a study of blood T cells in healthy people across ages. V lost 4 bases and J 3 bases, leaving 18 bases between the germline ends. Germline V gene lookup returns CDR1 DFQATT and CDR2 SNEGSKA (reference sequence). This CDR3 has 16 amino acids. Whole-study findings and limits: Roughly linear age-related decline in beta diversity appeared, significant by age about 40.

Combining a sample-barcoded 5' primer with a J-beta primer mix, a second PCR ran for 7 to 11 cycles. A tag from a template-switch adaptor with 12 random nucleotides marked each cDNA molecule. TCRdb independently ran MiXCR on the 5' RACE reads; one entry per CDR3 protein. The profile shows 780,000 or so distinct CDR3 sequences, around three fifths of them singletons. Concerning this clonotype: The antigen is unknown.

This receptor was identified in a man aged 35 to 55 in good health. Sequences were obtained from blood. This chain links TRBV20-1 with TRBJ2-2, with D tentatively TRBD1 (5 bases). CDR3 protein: CSAIPLQPGYTGELFF. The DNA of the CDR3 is TGCAGTGCTATCCCCCTACAGCCAGGGTACACCGGGGAGCTGTTTTTT.